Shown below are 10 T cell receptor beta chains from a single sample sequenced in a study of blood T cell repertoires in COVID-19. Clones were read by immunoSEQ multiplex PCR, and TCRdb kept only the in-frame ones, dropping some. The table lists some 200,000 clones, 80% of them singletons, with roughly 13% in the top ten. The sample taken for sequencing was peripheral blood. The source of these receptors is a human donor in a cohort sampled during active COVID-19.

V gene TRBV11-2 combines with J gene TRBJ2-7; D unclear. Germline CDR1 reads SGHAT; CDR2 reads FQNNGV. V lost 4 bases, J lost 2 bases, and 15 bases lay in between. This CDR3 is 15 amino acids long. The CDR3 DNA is TGTGCCAGCAGCTCCGCCGCGGCTAGTACCTACGAGCAGTACTTC. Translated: CASSSAAASTYEQYF.

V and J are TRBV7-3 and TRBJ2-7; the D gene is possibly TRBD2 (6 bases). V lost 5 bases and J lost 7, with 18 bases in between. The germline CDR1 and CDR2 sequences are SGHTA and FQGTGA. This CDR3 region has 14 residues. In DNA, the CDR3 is TGTGCCAGCAGCCAAAGTTCAGGAGGGCAAGAGCAGTACTTC. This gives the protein CASSQSSGGQEQYF.

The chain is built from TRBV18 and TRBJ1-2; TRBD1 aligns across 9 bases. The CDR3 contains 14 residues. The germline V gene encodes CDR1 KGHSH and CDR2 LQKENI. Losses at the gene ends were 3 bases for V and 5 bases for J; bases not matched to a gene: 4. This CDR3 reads CASSPGTGRYGYTF. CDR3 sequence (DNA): TGTGCCAGCTCACCCGGGACAGGGAGATATGGCTACACCTTC.

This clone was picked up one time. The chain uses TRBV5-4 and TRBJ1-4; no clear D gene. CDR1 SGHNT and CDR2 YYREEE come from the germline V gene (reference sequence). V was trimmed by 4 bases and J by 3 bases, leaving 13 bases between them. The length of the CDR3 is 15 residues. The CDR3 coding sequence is TGTGCCAGCAGCCCCGCACGGGGAGCTAATGAAAAACTGTTTTTT. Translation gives CASSPARGANEKLFF.

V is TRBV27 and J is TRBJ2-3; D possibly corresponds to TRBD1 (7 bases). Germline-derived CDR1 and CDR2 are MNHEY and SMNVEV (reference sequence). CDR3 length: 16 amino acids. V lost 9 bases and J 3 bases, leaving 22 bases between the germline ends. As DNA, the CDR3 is TGTGCCAGGCCGATCAGAAATCCAGGGGGGACAGATACGCAGTATTTT. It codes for CARPIRNPGGTDTQYF.

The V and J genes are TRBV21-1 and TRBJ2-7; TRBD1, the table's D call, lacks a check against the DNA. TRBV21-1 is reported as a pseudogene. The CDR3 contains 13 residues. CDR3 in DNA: TGTGCCAGCAGCTATGAGATGTTAGGGGGCAAGTACTTC. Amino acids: CASSYEMLGGKYF.

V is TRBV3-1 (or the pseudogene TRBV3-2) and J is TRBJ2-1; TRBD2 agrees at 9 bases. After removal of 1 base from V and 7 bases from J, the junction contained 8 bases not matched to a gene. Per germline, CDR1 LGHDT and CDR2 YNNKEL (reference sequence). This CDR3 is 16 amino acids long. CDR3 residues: CASSQAGLAGSNEQFF. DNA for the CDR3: TGTGCCAGCAGCCAAGCTGGGCTAGCGGGAAGTAATGAGCAGTTCTTC.

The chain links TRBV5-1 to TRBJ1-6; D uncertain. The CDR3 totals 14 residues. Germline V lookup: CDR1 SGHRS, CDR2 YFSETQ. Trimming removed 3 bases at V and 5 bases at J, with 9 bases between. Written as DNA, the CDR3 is TGCGCCAGCAGCTCAAGTGAGAATAATTCACCCCTCCACTTT. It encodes CASSSSENNSPLHF.

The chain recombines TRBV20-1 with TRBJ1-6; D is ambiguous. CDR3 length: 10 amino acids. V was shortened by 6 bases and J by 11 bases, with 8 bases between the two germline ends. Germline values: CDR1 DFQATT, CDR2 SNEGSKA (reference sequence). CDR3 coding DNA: TGCAGTGCCCATAGCCCACCCCTCCACTTT. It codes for CSAHSPPLHF.

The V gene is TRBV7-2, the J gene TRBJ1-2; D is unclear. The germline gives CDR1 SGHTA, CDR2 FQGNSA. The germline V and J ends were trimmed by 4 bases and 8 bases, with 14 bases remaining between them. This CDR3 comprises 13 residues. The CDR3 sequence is CASSSQRAGGYTF. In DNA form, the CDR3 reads TGTGCCAGCAGCTCACAGAGGGCTGGAGGCTACACCTTC.